This T cell receptor beta chain was profiled in a study of cytomegalovirus exposure and HLA in healthy donors. The CDR3 has 14 residues. The V and J ends lost 2 bases and 5 bases, in that order; junction bases with no gene match: 3. The germline gives CDR1 SGHDT, CDR2 YYEEEE. 13 Jbeta primers and 60 Vbeta primers were used for the PCR. Libraries were prepared by immunoSEQ multiplex PCR; TCRdb keeps only in-frame clonotypes and omits some of them. This table has under 130,000 clones, less than 75% appearing once. The chain is built from TRBV5-6 and TRBJ2-3, with 9 bases lining up with TRBD2. The sample was PBMCs. This clonotype was obtained from a man aged 40-55 years in good health and CMV-seropositive. Written as DNA, the CDR3 is TGTGCCAGCAGCTTACGGCGGGAGGGAGATACGCAGTATTTT. It encodes CASSLRREGDTQYF. The full variable domain, in which reference TRBV5-6 and TRBJ2-3 provide the parts outside the CDR3, is DAGVTQSPTHLIKTRGQQVTLRCSPKSGHDTVSWYQQALGQGPQFIFQYYEEEERQRGNFPDRFSGHQFPNYSSELNVNALLLGDSALYLCASSLRREGDTQYFGPGTRLTVL.